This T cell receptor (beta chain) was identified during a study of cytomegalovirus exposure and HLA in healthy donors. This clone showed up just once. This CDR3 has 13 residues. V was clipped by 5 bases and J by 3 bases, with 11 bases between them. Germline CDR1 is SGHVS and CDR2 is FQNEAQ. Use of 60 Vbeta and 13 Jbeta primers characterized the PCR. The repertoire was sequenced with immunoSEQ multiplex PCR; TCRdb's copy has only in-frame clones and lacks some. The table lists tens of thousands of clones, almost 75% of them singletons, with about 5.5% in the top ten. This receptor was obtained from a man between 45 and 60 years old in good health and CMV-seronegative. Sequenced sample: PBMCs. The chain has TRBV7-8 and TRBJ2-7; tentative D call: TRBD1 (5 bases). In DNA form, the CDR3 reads TGTGCCAGCAGCGAGGACACCCTCTACGAGCAGTACTTC. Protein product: CASSEDTLYEQYF.